These 10 T cell receptor beta chains share one sample of origin, sequenced in a study of T cell responses to AZD1222 COVID-19 vaccine. Here immunoSEQ multiplex PCR was the method, and the copy in TCRdb shows in-frame clones only, minus some. The sample has around 260,000 clones, about 92% seen once. Sequenced here: peripheral blood, sampled on day 0 of AZD1222 vaccination. The receptor source for this set is an adult in good health.

This clone was seen just once. The chain couples TRBV6-2 or TRBV6-3 to TRBJ1-2; the match to TRBD1 covers 8 bases. V dropped 2 bases and J dropped 0; count of bases not matched to a gene: 2. Germline loops: CDR1 MNHEY, CDR2 SVGEGT. This CDR3 spans 15 amino acids. This chain's CDR3 is CASSYGDRPNYGYTF. The DNA for the CDR3 is TGTGCCAGCAGTTACGGGGACAGGCCTAACTATGGCTACACCTTC.

The count of this clone is one. The rearrangement links TRBV19 to TRBJ1-5; TRBD1 aligns across 10 bases. V shed 5 bases and J 6 bases; nucleotides not matched to a gene: 7. The CDR3 totals 15 residues. In germline, CDR1 is LNHDA, CDR2 SQIVND (reference sequence). In DNA form, the CDR3 reads TGTGCCAGTAGTCTCCGGGACAGGGGCGGTCAGCCCCAGCATTTT. It yields the protein CASSLRDRGGQPQHF.

V usage is TRBV20-1 and J usage is TRBJ2-7; D gene ambiguous. Germline V CDR1 and CDR2: DFQATT, SNEGSKA (reference sequence). Trimming removed 6 bases from V and 4 bases from J, with 7 bases in between. The CDR3 contains 10 residues. CDR3 loop: CSAQLYEQYF. The DNA of the CDR3 is TGCAGTGCCCAGCTTTACGAGCAGTACTTC.

V usage is TRBV6-2 or TRBV6-3 and J usage is TRBJ1-5; D gene uncertain. The CDR3 has 14 amino acids. Trimming shortened V by 5 bases and J by 4 bases, and 12 bases separated the two germline ends. In germline, CDR1 is MNHEY, CDR2 SVGEGT. The CDR3 here is CASSNRRRNQPQHF. DNA for the CDR3: TGTGCCAGCAGTAACCGGCGCAGGAATCAGCCCCAGCATTTT.

This rearrangement joins TRBV3-1 (or the pseudogene TRBV3-2) to TRBJ2-7, with TRBD2 identical over 11 bases. V lost 5 bases to trimming and J lost 0 bases; unmatched junction nucleotides: 3. The CDR3 sequence is 15 residues long. The germline gives CDR1 LGHDT, CDR2 YNNKEL (reference sequence). The CDR3 reads CASSLAGGPSYEQYF. CDR3 coding DNA: TGTGCCAGCAGCTTAGCGGGGGGGCCCTCCTACGAGCAGTACTTC.

The genes are TRBV9 and TRBJ1-2, with D tentatively TRBD1 (5 bases). Germline V CDR1 and CDR2: SGDLS, YYNGEE. Trimming shortened V by 4 bases and J by 8 bases, and 15 bases separated the two germline ends. This CDR3 spans 13 amino acids. This CDR3 is CASSSGDLWGYTF. CDR3 nucleotide sequence: TGTGCCAGCAGCAGCGGGGACCTCTGGGGCTACACCTTC.

The J gene is TRBJ1-4, the V gene TRBV10-3; TRBD1 might be the D (5 bases). The CDR3 runs to 13 residues. Germline CDR1 and CDR2: ENHRY and SYGVKD. Trimming took off 6 bases at V and 5 bases at J, with 10 bases between the two ends. In DNA, the CDR3 is TGTGCCATCAGAATGGGGGGGAATGAAAAACTGTTTTTT. Translating it yields CAIRMGGNEKLFF.

CDR3 nucleotide sequence: TGCGCCATCCCTAATGCCCACGAGCAGTACTTC. Its protein is CAIPNAHEQYF. The chain uses TRBV5-1 and TRBJ2-7; the D is unclear. From germline, CDR1 is SGHRS and CDR2 YFSETQ. This CDR3 is 11 amino acids long. V lost 9 bases and J 5 bases, leaving 12 bases between the germline ends.

The rearrangement joins TRBV19 to TRBJ1-5; no clear D gene. CDR1 LNHDA and CDR2 SQIVND come from the germline V gene (reference sequence). This CDR3 has 14 amino acids. Between the trimmed V and J ends, which lost 3 bases and 9 bases, there was a span of 15 bases. This chain's CDR3 is CASSMVGYSVPQHF. Written as DNA, the CDR3 is TGTGCCAGTAGTATGGTCGGGTATTCGGTGCCCCAGCATTTT.

The chain has TRBV29-1 and TRBJ2-7; unclear D gene. Trimming shortened V by 7 bases and J by 4 bases, and 11 bases separated the two germline ends. The CDR3 is 11 amino acids. The V gene's germline CDR1 is SQVTM and CDR2 ANQGSEA. CDR3 DNA sequence: TGCAGCGCCCTTTGGGATTACGAGCAGTACTTC. Encoded protein: CSALWDYEQYF.